This entry lists 6 T cell receptor beta chains sequenced from one sample in a study of blood T cell repertoires in COVID-19. This table comes from immunoSEQ multiplex PCR, and its TCRdb copy is limited to in-frame clones, with some not included. The sample consists of more than 110,000 clones, about 80% of them appearing once. The specimen was peripheral blood. These receptors all come from a woman of 80 years or more in a cohort sampled during active or convalescent COVID-19.

This clone was found once. This chain joins TRBV12-5 and TRBJ2-5, with a weak D call TRBD2 (6 bases). Germline V gene lookup returns CDR1 LGHNT and CDR2 FRNRAP. The V gene lost 4 bases and the J gene lost 2 bases, with 14 bases spanning the gap. This CDR3 spans 15 amino acids. CDR3 loop: CASGSGLWGQETQYF. CDR3 bases: TGTGCTAGTGGTTCGGGACTTTGGGGACAAGAGACCCAGTACTTC.

J is TRBJ2-3 and V is TRBV27, with D unresolved. This CDR3 has 15 amino acids. V lost 3 bases, J lost 2 bases, and 12 bases lay in between. CDR1 and CDR2 from the germline V gene are MNHEY and SMNVEV (reference sequence). CDR3 sequence: CASSFRRGFTDTQYF. The DNA of the CDR3 is TGTGCCAGCAGTTTTCGGAGAGGATTCACAGATACGCAGTATTTT.

Concerning this clone: One end of the junction is discordant with germline, which a read error may explain. CDR3 residues: CASSRPDTLNF. DNA of the CDR3: TGTGCCAGCTCCCGGCCGGACACCCTGAACTTC. V and J are TRBV6-4 and TRBJ2-5, with a weak D call TRBD1 (5 bases). Germline V gene sequence: CDR1 MRHNA, CDR2 SNTAGT. The CDR3 has 11 residues.

The J gene is TRBJ1-5, the V gene TRBV5-8, with 8 bases identical to TRBD1. The germline V gene encodes CDR1 SGHTS and CDR2 YDEGEE. J was trimmed by 1 base and V by 4 bases; bases with no gene match: 7. This CDR3 spans 16 amino acids. In DNA, the CDR3 is TGTGCCAGCAGCGTTGACAGGGGTGGAAGCAATCAGCCCCAGCATTTT. This gives the protein CASSVDRGGSNQPQHF.

DNA of the CDR3: TGTGCCAGCAGCCCCCAGGGACAGATGAACACTGAAGCTTTCTTT. This translates into CASSPQGQMNTEAFF. The chain has TRBV7-9 and TRBJ1-1; 7 bases agree with TRBD1. J gave up 0 bases and V 5 bases, and 6 bases lay outside the gene matches. CDR3 size: 15 residues. Per germline, CDR1 SEHNR and CDR2 FQNEAQ (reference sequence).

Only one count was recorded for this clone. The chain employs TRBV7-9 and TRBJ1-4; 7 nucleotides line up with TRBD1. J was trimmed by 7 bases and V by 7 bases; bases with no gene match: 3. Per germline, CDR1 SEHNR and CDR2 FQNEAQ (reference sequence). The CDR3 spans 12 residues. The CDR3 bases are TGTGCCAGCAACCGGGACAGTGAAAAACTGTTTTTT. This codes for CASNRDSEKLFF.